This T cell receptor beta chain is from a study of CD8 T cells in Susac syndrome. Germline-derived CDR1 and CDR2 are MNHEY and SVGAGI. This CDR3 has 16 amino acids. The junction had 6 bases not matched to a gene; V was cut back by 4 bases and J by 2 bases. Sequencing of TCR beta covered CD8+ and CD4+ T cells obtained from blood. The control participants were healthy donors, and these controls were matched with respect to both age and sex. Negative isolation yielded CD4+ and CD8+ T cells, and FACS enriched TEMRA cells. cDNA came from around 0.54 to 1 ug RNA primed by random hexamers. One entry per CDR3 protein, called by TCRdb with MiXCR from the immunoSEQ multiplex PCR reads. The sample has 150,000 to 200,000 distinct CDR3 sequences; over 85% are singletons.

V usage is TRBV6-5 and J usage is TRBJ2-4; the match to TRBD1 covers 9 bases. The sequence derives from a human donor in good health. Sequencing was done on a sample of CD4+ T cells from PBMCs. The CDR3 region is CASSLYRGHTKNIQYF. CDR3 DNA sequence: TGTGCCAGCAGTTTGTACAGGGGGCACACCAAAAACATTCAGTACTTC.